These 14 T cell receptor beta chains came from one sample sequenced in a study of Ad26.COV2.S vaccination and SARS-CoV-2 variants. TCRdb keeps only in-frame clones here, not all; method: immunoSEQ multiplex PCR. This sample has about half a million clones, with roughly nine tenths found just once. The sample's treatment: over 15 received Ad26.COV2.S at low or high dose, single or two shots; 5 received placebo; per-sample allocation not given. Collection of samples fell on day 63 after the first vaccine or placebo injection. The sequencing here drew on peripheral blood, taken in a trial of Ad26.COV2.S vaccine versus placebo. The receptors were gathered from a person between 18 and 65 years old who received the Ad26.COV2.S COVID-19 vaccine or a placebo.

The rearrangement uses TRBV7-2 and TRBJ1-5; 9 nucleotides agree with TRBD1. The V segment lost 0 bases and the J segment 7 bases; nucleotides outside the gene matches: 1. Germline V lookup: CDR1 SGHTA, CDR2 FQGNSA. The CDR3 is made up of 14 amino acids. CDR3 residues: CASSLATGGQPQHF. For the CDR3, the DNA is TGTGCCAGCAGCTTAGCGACAGGGGGACAGCCCCAGCATTTT.

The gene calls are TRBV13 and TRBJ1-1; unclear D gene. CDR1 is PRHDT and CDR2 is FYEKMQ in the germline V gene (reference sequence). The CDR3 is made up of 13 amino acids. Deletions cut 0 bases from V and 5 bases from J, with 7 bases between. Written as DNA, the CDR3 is TGTGCCAGCAGCTTAGGTAGTGGGACTGAAGCTTTCTTT. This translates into CASSLGSGTEAFF. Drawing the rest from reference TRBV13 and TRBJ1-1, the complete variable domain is AAGVIQSPRHLIKEKRETATLKCYPIPRHDTVYWYQQGPGQDPQFLISFYEKMQSDKGSIPDRFSAQQFSDYHSELNMSSLELGDSALYFCASSLGSGTEAFFGQGTRLTVV.

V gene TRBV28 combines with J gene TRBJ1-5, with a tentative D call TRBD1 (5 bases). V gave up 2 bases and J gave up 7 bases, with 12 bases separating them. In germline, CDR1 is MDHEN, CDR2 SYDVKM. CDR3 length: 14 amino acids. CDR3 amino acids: CASSLPGRSQPQHF. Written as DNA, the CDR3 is TGTGCCAGCAGTTTACCAGGGAGGTCGCAGCCCCAGCATTTT.

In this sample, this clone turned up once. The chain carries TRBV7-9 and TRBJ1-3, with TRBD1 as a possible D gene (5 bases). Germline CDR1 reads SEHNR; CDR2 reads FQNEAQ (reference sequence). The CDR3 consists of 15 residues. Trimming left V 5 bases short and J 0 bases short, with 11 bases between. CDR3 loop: CASSIGASSGNTIYF. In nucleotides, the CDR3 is TGTGCCAGCAGCATTGGGGCCTCCTCTGGAAACACCATATATTTT.

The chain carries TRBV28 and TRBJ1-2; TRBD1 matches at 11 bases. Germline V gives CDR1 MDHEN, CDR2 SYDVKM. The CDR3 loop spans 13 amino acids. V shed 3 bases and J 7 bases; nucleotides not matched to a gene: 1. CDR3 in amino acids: CASSFGQGAGYTF. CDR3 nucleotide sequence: TGTGCCAGCAGTTTCGGACAGGGGGCTGGCTACACCTTC.

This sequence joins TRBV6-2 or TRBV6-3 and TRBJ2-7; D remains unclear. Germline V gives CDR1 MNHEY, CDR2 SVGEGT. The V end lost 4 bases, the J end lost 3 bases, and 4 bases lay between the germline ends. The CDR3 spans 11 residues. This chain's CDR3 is CASSFRYEQYF. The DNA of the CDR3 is TGTGCCAGCAGTTTTCGCTACGAGCAGTACTTC.

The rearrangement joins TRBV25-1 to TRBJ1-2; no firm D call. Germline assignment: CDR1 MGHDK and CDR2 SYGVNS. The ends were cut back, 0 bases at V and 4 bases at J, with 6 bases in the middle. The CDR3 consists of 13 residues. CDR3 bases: TGTGCCAGCAGTGAATATACCCCCTATGGCTACACCTTC. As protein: CASSEYTPYGYTF.

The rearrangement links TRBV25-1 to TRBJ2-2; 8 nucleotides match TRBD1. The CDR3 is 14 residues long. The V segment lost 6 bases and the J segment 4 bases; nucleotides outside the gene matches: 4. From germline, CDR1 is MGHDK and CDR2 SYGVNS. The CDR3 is CASSQGAATGELFF. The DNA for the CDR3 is TGTGCCAGCAGCCAGGGGGCCGCCACCGGGGAGCTGTTTTTT. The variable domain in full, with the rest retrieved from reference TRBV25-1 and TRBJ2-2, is EADIYQTPRYLVIGTGKKITLECSQTMGHDKMYWYQQDPGMELHLIHYSYGVNSTEKGDLSSESTVSRIRTEHFPLTLESARPSHTSQYLCASSQGAATGELFFGEGSRLTVL.

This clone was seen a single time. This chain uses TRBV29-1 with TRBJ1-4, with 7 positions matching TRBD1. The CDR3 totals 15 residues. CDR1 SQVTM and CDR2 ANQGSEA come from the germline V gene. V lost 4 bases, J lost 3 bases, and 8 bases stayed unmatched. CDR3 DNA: TGCAGCGTTGCCCACAGGGGCGCGGCTAATGAAAAACTGTTTTTT. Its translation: CSVAHRGAANEKLFF.

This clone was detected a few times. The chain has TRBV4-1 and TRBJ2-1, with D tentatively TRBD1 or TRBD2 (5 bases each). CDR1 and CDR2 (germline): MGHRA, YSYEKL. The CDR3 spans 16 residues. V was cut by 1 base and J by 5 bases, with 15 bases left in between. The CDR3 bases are TGCGCCAGCAGCCAAGTAGCTAGCAGGGCTAACAATGAGCAGTTCTTC. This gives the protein CASSQVASRANNEQFF.

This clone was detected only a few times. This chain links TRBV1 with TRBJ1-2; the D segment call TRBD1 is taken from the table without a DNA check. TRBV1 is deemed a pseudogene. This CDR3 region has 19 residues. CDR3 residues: CTSSQEGDPHREVSVGYTF. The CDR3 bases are TGCACCAGCAGCCAAGAAGGGGACCCCCACAGGGAAGTCTCGGTTGGCTACACCTTC.

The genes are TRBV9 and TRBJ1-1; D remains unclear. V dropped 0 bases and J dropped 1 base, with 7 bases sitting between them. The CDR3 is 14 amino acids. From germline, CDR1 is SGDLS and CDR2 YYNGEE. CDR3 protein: CASSVGHGNTEAFF. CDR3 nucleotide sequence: TGTGCCAGCAGCGTAGGGCACGGGAACACTGAAGCTTTCTTT. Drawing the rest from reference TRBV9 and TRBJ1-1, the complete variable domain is DSGVTQTPKHLITATGQRVTLRCSPRSGDLSVYWYQQSLDQGLQFLIQYYNGEERAKGNILERFSAQQFPDLHSELNLSSLELGDSALYFCASSVGHGNTEAFFGQGTRLTVV.

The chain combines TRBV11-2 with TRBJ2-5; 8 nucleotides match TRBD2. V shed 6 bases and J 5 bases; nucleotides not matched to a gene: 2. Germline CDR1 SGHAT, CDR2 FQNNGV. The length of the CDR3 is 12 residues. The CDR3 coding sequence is TGTGCCAGCAGGCGGGAGGCCGAGACCCAGTACTTC. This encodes CASRREAETQYF.

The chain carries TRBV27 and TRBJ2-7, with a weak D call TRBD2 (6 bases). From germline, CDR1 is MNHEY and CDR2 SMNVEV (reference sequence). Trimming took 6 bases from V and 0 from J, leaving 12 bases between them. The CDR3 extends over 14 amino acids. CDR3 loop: CASRKAGTSYEQYF. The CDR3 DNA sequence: TGTGCCAGCAGGAAGGCGGGGACCTCCTACGAGCAGTACTTC.